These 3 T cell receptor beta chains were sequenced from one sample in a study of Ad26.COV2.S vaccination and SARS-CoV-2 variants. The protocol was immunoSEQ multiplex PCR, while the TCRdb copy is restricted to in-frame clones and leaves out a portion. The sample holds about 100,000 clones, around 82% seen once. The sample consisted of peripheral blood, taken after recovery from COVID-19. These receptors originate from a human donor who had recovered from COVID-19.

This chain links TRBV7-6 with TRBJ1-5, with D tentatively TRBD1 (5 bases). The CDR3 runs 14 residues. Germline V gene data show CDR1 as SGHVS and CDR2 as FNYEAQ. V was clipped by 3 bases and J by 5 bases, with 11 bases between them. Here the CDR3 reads CASSLGGADQPQHF. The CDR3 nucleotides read TGTGCCAGCAGCTTGGGAGGGGCCGATCAGCCCCAGCATTTT.

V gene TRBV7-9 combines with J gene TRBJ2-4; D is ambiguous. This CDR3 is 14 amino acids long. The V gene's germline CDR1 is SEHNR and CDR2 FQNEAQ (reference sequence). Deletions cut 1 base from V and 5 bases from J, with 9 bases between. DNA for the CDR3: TGTGCCAGCAGCTTAGTTGGTCCACAAAACATTCAGTACTTC. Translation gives CASSLVGPQNIQYF.

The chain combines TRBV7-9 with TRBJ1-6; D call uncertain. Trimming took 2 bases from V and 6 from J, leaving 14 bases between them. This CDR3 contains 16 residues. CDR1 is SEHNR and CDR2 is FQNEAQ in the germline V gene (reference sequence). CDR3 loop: CASSLTTGMSNSPLHF. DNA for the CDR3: TGTGCCAGCAGCTTAACTACCGGGATGTCTAATTCACCCCTCCACTTT.